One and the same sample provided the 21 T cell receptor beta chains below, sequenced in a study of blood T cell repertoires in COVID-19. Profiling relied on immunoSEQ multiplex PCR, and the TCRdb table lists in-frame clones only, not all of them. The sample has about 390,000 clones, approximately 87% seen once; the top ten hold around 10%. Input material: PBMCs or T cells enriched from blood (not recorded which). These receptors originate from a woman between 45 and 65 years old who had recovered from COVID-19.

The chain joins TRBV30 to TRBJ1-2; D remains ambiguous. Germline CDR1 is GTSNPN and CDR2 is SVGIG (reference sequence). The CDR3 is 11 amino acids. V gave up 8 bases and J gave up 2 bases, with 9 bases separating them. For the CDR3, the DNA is TGTGCCCGAAGCGAAAACTATGGCTACACCTTC. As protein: CARSENYGYTF.

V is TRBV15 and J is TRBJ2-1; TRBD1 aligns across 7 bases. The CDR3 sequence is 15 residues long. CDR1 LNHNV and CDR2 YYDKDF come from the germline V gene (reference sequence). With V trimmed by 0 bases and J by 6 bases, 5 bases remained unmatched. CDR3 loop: CATSRDRGQINEQFF. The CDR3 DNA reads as TGTGCCACCAGCAGAGATAGGGGGCAAATCAATGAGCAGTTCTTC.

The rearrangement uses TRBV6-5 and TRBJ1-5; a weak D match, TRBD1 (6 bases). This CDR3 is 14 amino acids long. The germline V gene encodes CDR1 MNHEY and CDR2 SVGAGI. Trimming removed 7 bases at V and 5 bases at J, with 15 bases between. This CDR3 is CASKESGGYQPQHF. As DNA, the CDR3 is TGTGCCAGCAAAGAGTCGGGGGGCTATCAGCCCCAGCATTTT.

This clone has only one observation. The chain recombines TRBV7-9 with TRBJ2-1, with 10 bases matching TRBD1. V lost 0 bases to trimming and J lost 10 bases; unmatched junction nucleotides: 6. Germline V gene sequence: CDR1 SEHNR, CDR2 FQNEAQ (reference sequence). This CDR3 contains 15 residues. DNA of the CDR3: TGTGCCAGCAGCTTAGCGGGACAGGGGATAGAGGAGCAGTTCTTC. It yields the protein CASSLAGQGIEEQFF.

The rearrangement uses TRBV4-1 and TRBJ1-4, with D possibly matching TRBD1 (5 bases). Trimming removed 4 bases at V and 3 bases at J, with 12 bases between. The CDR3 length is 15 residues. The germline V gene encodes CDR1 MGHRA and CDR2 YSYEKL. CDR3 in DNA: TGCGCCAGCAGCCGGACATATTCAGCTAATGAAAAACTGTTTTTT. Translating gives CASSRTYSANEKLFF.

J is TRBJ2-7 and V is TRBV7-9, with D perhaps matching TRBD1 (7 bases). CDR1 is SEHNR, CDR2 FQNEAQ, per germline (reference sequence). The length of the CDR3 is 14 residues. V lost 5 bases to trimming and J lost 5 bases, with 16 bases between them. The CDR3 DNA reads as TGTGCCAGCAGCCAAGGAGACAGGGAGGACGAGCAGTACTTC. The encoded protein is CASSQGDREDEQYF.

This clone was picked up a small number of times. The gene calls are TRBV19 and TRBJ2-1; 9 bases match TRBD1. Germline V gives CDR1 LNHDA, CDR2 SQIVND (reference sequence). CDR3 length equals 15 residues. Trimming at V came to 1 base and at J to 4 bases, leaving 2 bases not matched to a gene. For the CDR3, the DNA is TGTGCCAGTAGTATAGTGACAGGGGGGTACAATGAGCAGTTCTTC. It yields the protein CASSIVTGGYNEQFF.

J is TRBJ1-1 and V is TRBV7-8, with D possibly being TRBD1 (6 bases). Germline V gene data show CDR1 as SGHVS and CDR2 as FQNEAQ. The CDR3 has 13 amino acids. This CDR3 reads CAGGGRVGAEAFF. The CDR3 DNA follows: TGTGCGGGAGGGGGAAGGGTTGGGGCTGAAGCTTTCTTT.

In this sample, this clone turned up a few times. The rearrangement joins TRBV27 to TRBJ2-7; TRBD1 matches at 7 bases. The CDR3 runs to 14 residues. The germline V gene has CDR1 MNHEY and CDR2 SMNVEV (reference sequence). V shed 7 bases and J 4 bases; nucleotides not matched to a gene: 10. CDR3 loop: CASTRRPGQYEQYF. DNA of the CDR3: TGTGCCAGCACTCGGAGGCCGGGACAGTACGAGCAGTACTTC.

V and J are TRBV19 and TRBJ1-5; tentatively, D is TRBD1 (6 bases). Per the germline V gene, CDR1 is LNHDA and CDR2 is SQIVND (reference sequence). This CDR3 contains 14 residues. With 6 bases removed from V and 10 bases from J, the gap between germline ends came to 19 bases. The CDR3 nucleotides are TGTGCCAGTAGCCCGGGGGGCGGCCCGCTCCCCCAGCATTTT. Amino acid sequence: CASSPGGGPLPQHF.

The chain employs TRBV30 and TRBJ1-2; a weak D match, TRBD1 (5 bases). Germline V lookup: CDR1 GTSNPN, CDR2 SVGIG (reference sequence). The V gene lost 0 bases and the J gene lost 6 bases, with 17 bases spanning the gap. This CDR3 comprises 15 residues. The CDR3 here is CAWSVSGGGLHGYTF. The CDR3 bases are TGTGCCTGGAGTGTTTCCGGTGGGGGACTTCATGGCTACACCTTC.

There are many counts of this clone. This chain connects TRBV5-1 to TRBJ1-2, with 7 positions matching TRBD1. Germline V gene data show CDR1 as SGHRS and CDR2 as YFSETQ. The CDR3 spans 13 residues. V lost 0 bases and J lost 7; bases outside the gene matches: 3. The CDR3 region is CASSLEGGVGYTF. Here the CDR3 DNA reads TGCGCCAGCAGCTTGGAAGGGGGCGTTGGCTACACCTTC.

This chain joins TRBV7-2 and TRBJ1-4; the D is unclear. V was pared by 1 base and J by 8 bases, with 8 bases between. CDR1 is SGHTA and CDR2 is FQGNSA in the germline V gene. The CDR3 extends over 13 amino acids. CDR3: CASSLDRGEKLFF. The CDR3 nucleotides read TGTGCCAGCAGCTTAGATCGAGGAGAAAAACTGTTTTTT.

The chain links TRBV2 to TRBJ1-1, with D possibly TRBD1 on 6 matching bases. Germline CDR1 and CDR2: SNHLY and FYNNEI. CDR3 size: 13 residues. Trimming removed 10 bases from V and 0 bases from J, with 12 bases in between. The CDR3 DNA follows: TGTGCCACCTCGGACAGAGTGAACACTGAAGCTTTCTTT. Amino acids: CATSDRVNTEAFF.

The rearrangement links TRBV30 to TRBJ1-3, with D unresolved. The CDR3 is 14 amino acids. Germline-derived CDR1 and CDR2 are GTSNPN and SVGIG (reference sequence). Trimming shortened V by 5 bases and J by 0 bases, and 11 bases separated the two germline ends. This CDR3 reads CAWCLAGSGNTIYF. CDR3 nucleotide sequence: TGTGCCTGGTGTCTAGCCGGCTCTGGAAACACCATATATTTT.

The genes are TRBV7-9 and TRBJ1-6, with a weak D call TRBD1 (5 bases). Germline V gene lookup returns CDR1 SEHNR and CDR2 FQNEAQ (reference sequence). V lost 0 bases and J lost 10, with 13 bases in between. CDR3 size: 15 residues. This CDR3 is CASSLALQGPSPLHF. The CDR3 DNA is TGTGCCAGCAGCTTAGCGCTCCAGGGCCCCTCACCCCTCCACTTT.

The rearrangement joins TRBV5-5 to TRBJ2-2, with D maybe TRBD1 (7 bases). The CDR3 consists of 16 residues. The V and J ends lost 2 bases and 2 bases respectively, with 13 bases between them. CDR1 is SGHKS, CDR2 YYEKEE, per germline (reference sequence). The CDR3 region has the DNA TGTGCCAGCAGCTTCTGGCGGGACAGCAACACCGGGGAGCTGTTTTTT. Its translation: CASSFWRDSNTGELFF.

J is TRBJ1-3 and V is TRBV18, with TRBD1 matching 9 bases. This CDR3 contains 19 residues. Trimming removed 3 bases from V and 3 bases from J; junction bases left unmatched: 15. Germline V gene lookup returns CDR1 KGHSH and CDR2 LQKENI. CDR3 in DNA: TGTGCCAGCTCACCTACCATGTTACAACAGGGGGCCGGTGGAAACACCATATATTTT. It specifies CASSPTMLQQGAGGNTIYF.

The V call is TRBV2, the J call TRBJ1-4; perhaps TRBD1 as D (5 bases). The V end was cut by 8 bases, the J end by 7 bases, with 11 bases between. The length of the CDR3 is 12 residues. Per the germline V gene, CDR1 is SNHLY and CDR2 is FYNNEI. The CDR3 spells CASVREGEKLFF. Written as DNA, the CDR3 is TGTGCCAGCGTCAGGGAAGGTGAAAAACTGTTTTTT.

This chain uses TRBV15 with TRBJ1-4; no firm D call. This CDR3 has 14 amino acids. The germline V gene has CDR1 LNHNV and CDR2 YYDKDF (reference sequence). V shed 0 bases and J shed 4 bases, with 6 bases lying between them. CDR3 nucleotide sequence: TGTGCCACCAGCAGAGATGGACTTAATGAAAAACTGTTTTTT. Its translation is CATSRDGLNEKLFF.

Written as DNA, the CDR3 is TGTGCCACCACCAGGTCCCCCCGGCAGGGCTTCCTTCTGCAGAGTAACTATGGCTACACCTTC. Amino acids: CATTRSPRQGFLLQSNYGYTF. The chain is built from TRBV15 and TRBJ1-2, with D possibly TRBD1 on 5 matching bases. This CDR3 has 21 amino acids. The V and J ends lost 7 bases and 1 base respectively, with 34 bases between them. Germline V gene sequence: CDR1 LNHNV, CDR2 YYDKDF (reference sequence).